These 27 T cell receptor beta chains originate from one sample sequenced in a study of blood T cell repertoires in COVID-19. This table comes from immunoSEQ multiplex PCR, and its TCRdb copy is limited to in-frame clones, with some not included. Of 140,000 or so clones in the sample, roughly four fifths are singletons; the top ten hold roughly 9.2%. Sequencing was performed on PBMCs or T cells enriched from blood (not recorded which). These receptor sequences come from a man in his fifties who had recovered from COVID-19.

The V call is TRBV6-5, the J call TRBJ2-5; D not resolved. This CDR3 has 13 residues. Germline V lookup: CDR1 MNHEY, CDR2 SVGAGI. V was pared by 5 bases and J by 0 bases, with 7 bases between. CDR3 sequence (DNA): TGTGCCAGCAGTCCACTAAACCAAGAGACCCAGTACTTC. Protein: CASSPLNQETQYF.

The CDR3 sequence: CASSHQKEEGINTGELFF. The DNA for the CDR3 is TGTGCCAGCAGCCACCAAAAGGAGGAGGGGATCAACACCGGGGAGCTGTTTTTT. V gene TRBV3-1 (or the pseudogene TRBV3-2) combines with J gene TRBJ2-2; possibly TRBD2 for D (6 bases). The germline gives CDR1 LGHDT, CDR2 YNNKEL (reference sequence). The CDR3 spans 18 residues. V lost 3 bases and J 2 bases, leaving 19 bases between the germline ends.

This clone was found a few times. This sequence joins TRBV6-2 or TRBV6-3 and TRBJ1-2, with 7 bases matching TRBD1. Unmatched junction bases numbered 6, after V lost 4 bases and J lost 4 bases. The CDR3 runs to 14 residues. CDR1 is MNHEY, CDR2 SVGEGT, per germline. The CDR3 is CASSSNRGGYGYTF. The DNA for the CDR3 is TGTGCCAGCAGTTCCAACAGGGGTGGCTATGGCTACACCTTC.

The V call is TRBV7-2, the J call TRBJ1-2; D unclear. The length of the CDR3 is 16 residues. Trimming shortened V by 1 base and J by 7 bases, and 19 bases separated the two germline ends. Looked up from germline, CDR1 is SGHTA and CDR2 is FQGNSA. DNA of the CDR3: TGTGCCAGCAGCTTAGATAGTATGGCAGGAAGGATTGGCTACACCTTC. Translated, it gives CASSLDSMAGRIGYTF.

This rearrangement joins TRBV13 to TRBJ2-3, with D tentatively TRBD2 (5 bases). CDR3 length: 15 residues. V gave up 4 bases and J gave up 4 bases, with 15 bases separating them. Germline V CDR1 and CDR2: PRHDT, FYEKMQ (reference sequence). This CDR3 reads CASSSGLPGADTQYF. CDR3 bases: TGTGCCAGCAGCTCGGGCCTCCCCGGGGCAGATACGCAGTATTTT.

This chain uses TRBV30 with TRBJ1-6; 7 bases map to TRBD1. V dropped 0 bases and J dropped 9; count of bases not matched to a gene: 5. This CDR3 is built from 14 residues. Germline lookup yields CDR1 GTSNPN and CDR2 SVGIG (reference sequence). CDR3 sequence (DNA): TGTGCCTGGAGTGTAAACAGGGGTGGTTCACCCCTCCACTTT. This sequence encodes CAWSVNRGGSPLHF.

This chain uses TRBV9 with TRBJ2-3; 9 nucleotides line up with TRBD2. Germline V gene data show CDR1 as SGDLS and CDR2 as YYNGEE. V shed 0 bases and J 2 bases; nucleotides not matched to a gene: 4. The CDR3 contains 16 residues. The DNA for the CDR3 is TGTGCCAGCAGCGTAGCGGCTAGCGGGGCCACAGATACGCAGTATTTT. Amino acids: CASSVAASGATDTQYF.

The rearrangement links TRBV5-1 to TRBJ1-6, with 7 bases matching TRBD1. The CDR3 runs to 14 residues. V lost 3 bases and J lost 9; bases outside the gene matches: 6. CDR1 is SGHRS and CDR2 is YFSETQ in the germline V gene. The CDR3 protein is CASSSNRGTSPLHF. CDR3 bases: TGCGCCAGCAGCTCCAACAGGGGTACTTCACCCCTCCACTTT.

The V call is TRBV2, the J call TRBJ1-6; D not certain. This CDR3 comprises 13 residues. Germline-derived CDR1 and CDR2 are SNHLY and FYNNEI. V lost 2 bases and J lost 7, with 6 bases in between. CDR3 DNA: TGTGCCAGCAGTGAATCGGGAAATTCACCCCTCCACTTT. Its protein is CASSESGNSPLHF.

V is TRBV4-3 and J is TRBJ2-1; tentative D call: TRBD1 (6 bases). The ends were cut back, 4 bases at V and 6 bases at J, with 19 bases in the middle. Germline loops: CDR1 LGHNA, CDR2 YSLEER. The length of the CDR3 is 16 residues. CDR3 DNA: TGCGCCAGCAGCCTGGGGGCGGCTGGGGGCTCCAATGAGCAGTTCTTC. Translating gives CASSLGAAGGSNEQFF.

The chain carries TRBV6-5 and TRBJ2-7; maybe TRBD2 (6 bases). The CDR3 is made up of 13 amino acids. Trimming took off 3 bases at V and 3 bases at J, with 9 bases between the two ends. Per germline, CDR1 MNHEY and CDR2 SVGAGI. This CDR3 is CASSYSGVYEQYF. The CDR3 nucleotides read TGTGCCAGCAGTTATTCGGGGGTCTACGAGCAGTACTTC.

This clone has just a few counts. This CDR3 is CASSLSQAGYEQYF. CDR3 nucleotides: TGTGCCAGCAGCTTAAGTCAGGCGGGGTACGAGCAGTACTTC. The chain is built from TRBV7-9 and TRBJ2-7; D might be TRBD2 (6 bases). The germline V gene has CDR1 SEHNR and CDR2 FQNEAQ (reference sequence). The CDR3 covers 14 residues. The V end lost 2 bases, the J end lost 4 bases, and 12 bases lay between the germline ends. The full variable domain, with the rest looked up from reference TRBV7-9 and TRBJ2-7, is DTGVSQNPRHKITKRGQNVTFRCDPISEHNRLYWYRQTLGQGPEFLTYFQNEAQLEKSRLLSDRFSAERPKGSFSTLEIQRTEQGDSAMYLCASSLSQAGYEQYFGPGTRLTVT.

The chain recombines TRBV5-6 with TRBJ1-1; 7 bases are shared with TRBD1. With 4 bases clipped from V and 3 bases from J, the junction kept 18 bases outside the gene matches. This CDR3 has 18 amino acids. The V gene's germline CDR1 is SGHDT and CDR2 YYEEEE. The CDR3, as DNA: TGTGCCAGCAGCACTTGGAGGGACTTACCAGGGGGTCACACTGAAGCTTTCTTT. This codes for CASSTWRDLPGGHTEAFF.

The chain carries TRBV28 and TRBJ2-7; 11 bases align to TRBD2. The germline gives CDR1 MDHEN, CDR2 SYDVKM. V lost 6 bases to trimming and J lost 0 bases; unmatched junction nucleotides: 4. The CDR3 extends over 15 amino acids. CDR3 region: CASSPSGGYSYEQYF. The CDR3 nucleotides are TGTGCCAGCAGCCCTAGCGGGGGGTACTCCTACGAGCAGTACTTC.

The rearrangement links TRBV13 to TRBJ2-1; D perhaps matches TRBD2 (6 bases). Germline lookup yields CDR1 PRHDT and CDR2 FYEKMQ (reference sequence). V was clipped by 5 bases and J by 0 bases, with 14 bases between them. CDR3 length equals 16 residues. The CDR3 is CASSHDRDFSYNEQFF. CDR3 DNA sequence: TGTGCCAGCAGCCATGACCGGGACTTCTCCTACAATGAGCAGTTCTTC.

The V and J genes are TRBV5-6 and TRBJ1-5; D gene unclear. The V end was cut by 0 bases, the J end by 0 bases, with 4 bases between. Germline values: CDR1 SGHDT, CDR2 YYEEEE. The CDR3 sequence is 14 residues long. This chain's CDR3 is CASSLGVSNQPQHF. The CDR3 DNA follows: TGTGCCAGCAGCTTGGGCGTTAGCAATCAGCCCCAGCATTTT.

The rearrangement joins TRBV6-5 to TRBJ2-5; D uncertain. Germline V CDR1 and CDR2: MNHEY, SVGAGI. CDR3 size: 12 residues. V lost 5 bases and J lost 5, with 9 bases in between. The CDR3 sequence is CASSPSRETQYF. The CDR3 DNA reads TGTGCCAGCAGTCCCTCGCGGGAGACCCAGTACTTC.

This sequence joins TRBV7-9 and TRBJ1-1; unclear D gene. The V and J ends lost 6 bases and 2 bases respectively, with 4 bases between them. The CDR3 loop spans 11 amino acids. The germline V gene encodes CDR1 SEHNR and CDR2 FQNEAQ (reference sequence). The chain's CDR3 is CASSLNTEAFF. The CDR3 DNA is TGTGCCAGCAGTCTCAACACTGAAGCTTTCTTT.

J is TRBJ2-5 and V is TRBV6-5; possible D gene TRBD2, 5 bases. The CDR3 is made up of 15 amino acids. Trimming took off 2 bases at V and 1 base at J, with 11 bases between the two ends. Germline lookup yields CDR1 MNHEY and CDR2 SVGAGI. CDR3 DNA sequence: TGTGCCAGCAGTTACAACCCCGGGATCCAAGAGACCCAGTACTTC. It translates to CASSYNPGIQETQYF.

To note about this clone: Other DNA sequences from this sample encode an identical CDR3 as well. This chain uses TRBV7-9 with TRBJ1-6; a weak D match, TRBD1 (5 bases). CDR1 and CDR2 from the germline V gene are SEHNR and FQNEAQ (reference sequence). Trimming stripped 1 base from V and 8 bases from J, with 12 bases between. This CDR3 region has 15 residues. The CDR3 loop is CASSLGGQGDSPLHF. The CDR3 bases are TGTGCCAGCAGCTTAGGGGGCCAGGGTGATTCACCCCTCCACTTT.

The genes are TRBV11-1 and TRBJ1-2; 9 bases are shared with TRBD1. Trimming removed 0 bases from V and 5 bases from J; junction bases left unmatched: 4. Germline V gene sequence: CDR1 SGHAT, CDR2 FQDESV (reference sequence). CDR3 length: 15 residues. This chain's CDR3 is CASSLAGQGVYGYTF. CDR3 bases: TGTGCCAGCAGCTTAGCGGGACAGGGTGTTTATGGCTACACCTTC.

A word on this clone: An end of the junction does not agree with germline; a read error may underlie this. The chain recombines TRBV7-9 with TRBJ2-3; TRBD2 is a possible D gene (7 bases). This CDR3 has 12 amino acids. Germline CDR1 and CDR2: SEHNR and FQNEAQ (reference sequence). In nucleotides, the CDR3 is TGTGCCAGCAGCCCCCCGGGGGGCCGGAGGAATTTT. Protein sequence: CASSPPGGRRNF. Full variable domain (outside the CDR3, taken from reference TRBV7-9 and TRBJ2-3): DTGVSQNPRHKITKRGQNVTFRCDPISEHNRLYWYRQTLGQGPEFLTYFQNEAQLEKSRLLSDRFSAERPKGSFSTLEIQRTEQGDSAMYLCASSPPGGRRNFGPGTRLTVL.

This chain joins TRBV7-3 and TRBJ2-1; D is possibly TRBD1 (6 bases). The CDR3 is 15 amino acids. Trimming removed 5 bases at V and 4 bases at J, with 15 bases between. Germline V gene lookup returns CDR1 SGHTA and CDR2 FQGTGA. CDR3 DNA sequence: TGTGCCAGCAGCCAAGGGACACTCCTTTACAATGAGCAGTTCTTC. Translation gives CASSQGTLLYNEQFF.

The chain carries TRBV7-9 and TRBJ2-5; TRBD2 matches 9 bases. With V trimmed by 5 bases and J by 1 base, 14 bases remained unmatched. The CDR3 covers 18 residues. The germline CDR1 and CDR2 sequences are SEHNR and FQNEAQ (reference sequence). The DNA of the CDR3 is TGTGCCAGCAGCCATCTCGGCGGGGGGGCCCGGATCCAAGAGACCCAGTACTTC. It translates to CASSHLGGGARIQETQYF.

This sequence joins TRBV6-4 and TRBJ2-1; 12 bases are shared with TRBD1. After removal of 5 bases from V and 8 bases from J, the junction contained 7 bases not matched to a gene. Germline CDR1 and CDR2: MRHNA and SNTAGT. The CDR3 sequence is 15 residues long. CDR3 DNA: TGTGCCAGCAGTTCCGGGACAGGGGGCGCGTATGAGCAGTTCTTC. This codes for CASSSGTGGAYEQFF.

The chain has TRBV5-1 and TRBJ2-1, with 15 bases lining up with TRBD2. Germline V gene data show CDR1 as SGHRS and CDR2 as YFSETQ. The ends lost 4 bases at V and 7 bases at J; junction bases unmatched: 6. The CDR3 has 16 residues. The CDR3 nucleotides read TGCGCCAGCAGCCCTCAAGGGACTAGCGGGGGGAATGAGCAGTTCTTC. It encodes CASSPQGTSGGNEQFF.

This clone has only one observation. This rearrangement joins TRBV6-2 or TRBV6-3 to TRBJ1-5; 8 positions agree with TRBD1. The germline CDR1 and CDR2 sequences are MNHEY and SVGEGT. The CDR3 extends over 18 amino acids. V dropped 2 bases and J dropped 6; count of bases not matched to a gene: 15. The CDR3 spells CASSYEYGQGSRGQPQHF. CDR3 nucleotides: TGTGCCAGCAGTTACGAATACGGACAGGGATCCCGAGGTCAGCCCCAGCATTTT.